The clone carrying this TCR beta chain was counted at least ten times. The antigen remains undetermined. The read halts 3 residues ahead of the CDR3 end, with the missing end drawn from the germline J gene. These data originate in a study of T cell clonality in common variable immunodeficiency. CDR3 size: 16 residues. V was pared by 3 bases and J by 3 bases, with 21 bases between. CDR1 is GTSNPN and CDR2 is SVGIG in the germline V gene (reference sequence). Here immunoSEQ multiplex PCR was the method, and the copy in TCRdb shows in-frame clones only, minus some. The sample is made up of around 42,000 clones, none counted only once. Findings and limits, study-wide: Reportedly, TCR beta sequences from common variable immunodeficiency showed fewer deletions and N-nucleotide insertions. T cell subpopulation sequencing would be needed to explain CVID clonality. Patient heterogeneity in the CVID cohort limited correlations between repertoire features and clinical complications. Compared with controls, CVID subjects had fewer shared TCRbeta clones.

The chain couples TRBV30 to TRBJ2-7; either TRBD1 or TRBD2 may supply D (7 bases each). The sequencing input was peripheral blood mononuclear cells. The TCR was taken from a person between 18 and 69 years old in good health. The chain's CDR3 is CAWSPGRGPVFYEQYF. CDR3 bases read: TGTGCCTGGAGCCCGGGGAGGGGGCCCGTTTTCTACGAG.